The source of this T cell receptor (beta chain) is a study of identical twins. Study-level points and caveats: Abundant cord blood beta clonotypes carried fewer insertions; memory repertoires showed none.

The CDR3 consists of 14 residues. Germline loops: CDR1 SQVTM, CDR2 ANQGSEA. The V gene lost 3 bases and the J gene lost 8 bases, with 17 bases spanning the gap. This clonotype appeared a few times. The antigen remains undetermined. Using its own MiXCR run on the 5' RACE reads, TCRdb lists one record per CDR3 protein. This repertoire shows roughly 250,000 distinct CDR3 sequences, 6% to 8% found once; its top ten account for roughly 5.4%. The same sample was also studied in work on yellow fever vaccine responses in identical twins.

The receptor's source is a woman aged 18-29 years in good health. Sequences were obtained from CD8+ T cells sorted from blood. This chain connects TRBV29-1 to TRBJ2-1; weak D call: TRBD2 (5 bases). The CDR3, as DNA: TGCAGCGTTGATCGGCCGAACAAGGAGGATGAGCAGTTCTTC. As protein: CSVDRPNKEDEQFF.